The 17 T cell receptor beta chains below were found in one sample sequenced in a study of CD8 T cells in ankylosing spondylitis. Study conclusions and caveats: What seemed typical of ankylosing spondylitis blood was a TCR beta motif built from 7 or 8 highly homologous variants.

TCRdb re-analysed the 5' RACE reads in MiXCR, keeping a single row per CDR3 protein. The table has 100,000 or so distinct CDR3 sequences, roughly 8.5% seen once. Which antigens these TCRs recognize remains unknown. Sequencing was carried out using blood, either unsorted or a sorted T cell fraction (not recorded which). These receptors originate from a male donor with ankylosing spondylitis.

This clonotype was seen at least ten times. The chain is built from TRBV13 and TRBJ1-1, with a weak D call TRBD1 (6 bases). CDR1 and CDR2 (germline): PRHDT, FYEKMQ (reference sequence). V was clipped by 0 bases and J by 4 bases, with 9 bases between them. The CDR3 length is 14 residues. CDR3 sequence (DNA): TGTGCCAGCAGCTTAGGGGGGGCCGGCACTGAAGCTTTCTTT. Translated: CASSLGGAGTEAFF. Together with reference TRBV13 and TRBJ1-1, the CDR3 gives the full variable domain: AAGVIQSPRHLIKEKRETATLKCYPIPRHDTVYWYQQGPGQDPQFLISFYEKMQSDKGSIPDRFSAQQFSDYHSELNMSSLELGDSALYFCASSLGGAGTEAFFGQGTRLTVV.

CDR3 bases: TGTGCCATCAGTGACGTAGGTCACTACGAGCAGTACGTC. Translating gives CAISDVGHYEQYV. The chain links TRBV10-3 to TRBJ2-7; D unclear. V was pared by 3 bases and J by 3 bases, with 9 bases between. CDR1 and CDR2 from the germline V gene are ENHRY and SYGVKD. The CDR3 loop spans 13 amino acids.

This clonotype was detected ten times or more. The chain combines TRBV2 with TRBJ1-6; the match to TRBD1 covers 9 bases. CDR1 and CDR2 (germline): SNHLY, FYNNEI. J was trimmed by 6 bases and V by 4 bases; bases with no gene match: 4. This CDR3 comprises 15 residues. CDR3 loop: CASSVRDRANSPLHF. Here the CDR3 DNA reads TGTGCCAGCAGTGTACGGGACAGGGCTAATTCACCCCTCCACTTT.

This clonotype has at least ten counts. The chain has TRBV24-1 and TRBJ1-2, with 8 bases aligning to TRBD1. Germline lookup yields CDR1 KGHDR and CDR2 SFDVKD. V shed 4 bases, J shed 13 bases, and the junction held 16 bases outside the gene matches. This CDR3 is built from 15 residues. The chain's CDR3 is CATSEGQTGDYTFTF. CDR3 sequence (DNA): TGTGCCACCAGTGAGGGGCAGACAGGGGATTATACTTTCACCTTC.

This clonotype was seen many times. The CDR3 DNA reads TGTGCCAGCAGTACCATTAGCGGGAGCCCCTTCGAGCAGTACTTC. Residues: CASSTISGSPFEQYF. The rearrangement uses TRBV4-2 and TRBJ2-7; 9 nucleotides align to TRBD2. V lost 6 bases, J lost 6 bases, and 12 bases stayed unmatched. The length of the CDR3 is 15 residues. Germline values: CDR1 LGHNA, CDR2 YNFKEQ.

The V gene is TRBV6-2 or TRBV6-3, the J gene TRBJ2-3; D gene uncertain. The CDR3 extends over 16 amino acids. Between the trimmed V and J ends, which lost 2 bases and 0 bases, there was a span of 12 bases. Germline V gene lookup returns CDR1 MNHEY and CDR2 SVGEGT. CDR3 nucleotides: TGTGCCAGCAGTTACCCGCCGGGCCGTAGCACAGATACGCAGTATTTT. Amino acids: CASSYPPGRSTDTQYF.

This chain links TRBV7-8 with TRBJ2-1, with D maybe TRBD2 (6 bases). CDR1 and CDR2 (germline): SGHVS, FQNEAQ. V was shortened by 5 bases and J by 0 bases, with 8 bases between the two germline ends. This CDR3 has 14 amino acids. The CDR3 loop reads CASSIGGSYNEQFF. The CDR3 nucleotides read TGTGCCAGCAGCATCGGGGGCTCCTACAATGAGCAGTTCTTC.

In this sample, this clonotype turned up many times. The V and J genes are TRBV7-9 and TRBJ2-7; D gene ambiguous. The germline CDR1 and CDR2 sequences are SEHNR and FQNEAQ (reference sequence). The germline V and J ends were trimmed by 4 bases and 1 base, with 8 bases remaining between them. This CDR3 spans 13 amino acids. The DNA for the CDR3 is TGTGCCAGCAGCTCGGCCCGATCCTACGAGCAGTACTTC. As protein: CASSSARSYEQYF. The full variable domain, in which reference TRBV7-9 and TRBJ2-7 provide the parts outside the CDR3, is DTGVSQNPRHKITKRGQNVTFRCDPISEHNRLYWYRQTLGQGPEFLTYFQNEAQLEKSRLLSDRFSAERPKGSFSTLEIQRTEQGDSAMYLCASSSARSYEQYFGPGTRLTVT.

This chain uses TRBV29-1 with TRBJ2-3, with D possibly matching TRBD2 (5 bases). Germline CDR1 SQVTM, CDR2 ANQGSEA. The CDR3 spans 11 residues. Trimming took 6 bases from V and 4 from J, leaving 8 bases between them. CDR3 in amino acids: CSVEGPDTQYF. Here the CDR3 DNA reads TGCAGCGTAGAGGGCCCAGATACGCAGTATTTT.

This clonotype was observed at least ten times. This rearrangement joins TRBV5-1 to TRBJ2-3; a possible D gene is TRBD2 (6 bases). Germline CDR1 reads SGHRS; CDR2 reads YFSETQ. CDR3 size: 15 residues. The V end was cut by 0 bases, the J end by 1 base, with 9 bases between. The CDR3 loop is CASSLERARTDTQYF. The CDR3 coding sequence is TGCGCCAGCAGCTTGGAGCGGGCCCGCACAGATACGCAGTATTTT.

There are many counts of this clonotype. The chain employs TRBV24-1 and TRBJ2-2; D is uncertain. Germline V CDR1 and CDR2: KGHDR, SFDVKD. V was shortened by 3 bases and J by 5 bases, with 9 bases between the two germline ends. This CDR3 comprises 14 residues. Here the CDR3 DNA reads TGTGCCACCAGTGATCACGTGGATACCGGGGAGCTGTTTTTT. It specifies CATSDHVDTGELFF.

The chain is built from TRBV20-1 and TRBJ2-3, with TRBD2 matching 9 bases. V dropped 5 bases and J dropped 5; count of bases not matched to a gene: 5. Germline values: CDR1 DFQATT, CDR2 SNEGSKA (reference sequence). The CDR3 consists of 13 residues. The CDR3 DNA sequence: TGCAGTGCTCCCGGGACTAGCCAAGATACGCAGTATTTT. Protein sequence: CSAPGTSQDTQYF.

There are many counts of this clonotype. J is TRBJ2-4 and V is TRBV29-1, with D possibly called TRBD1 or TRBD2 (5 bases each). The CDR3 runs to 14 residues. Germline V gene data show CDR1 as SQVTM and CDR2 as ANQGSEA. Trimming removed 0 bases at V and 9 bases at J, with 15 bases between. CDR3 coding DNA: TGCAGCGTTGAAGATTACGGGGCGCAAAGCATTCAGTACTTC. Protein sequence: CSVEDYGAQSIQYF.

The chain recombines TRBV12-3 or TRBV12-4 with TRBJ2-5; 7 bases agree with TRBD2. The CDR3 is 13 amino acids. V shed 5 bases and J 5 bases; nucleotides not matched to a gene: 5. CDR3 sequence: CASSTSAVETQYF. The CDR3 coding sequence is TGTGCCAGCAGTACTAGCGCGGTTGAGACCCAGTACTTC.

The chain couples TRBV28 to TRBJ1-2, with D possibly matching TRBD1 (6 bases). The V and J ends lost 3 bases and 6 bases respectively, with 11 bases between them. CDR1 and CDR2 (germline): MDHEN, SYDVKM. The CDR3 covers 13 residues. In nucleotides, the CDR3 is TGTGCCAGCAGTTTTTCGGGGGCTGATGGCTACACCTTC. Translated: CASSFSGADGYTF.

A few counts support this clonotype. The V gene is TRBV28, the J gene TRBJ2-7; TRBD1 agrees at 8 bases. J gave up 5 bases and V 6 bases, and 12 bases lay outside the gene matches. Germline loops: CDR1 MDHEN, CDR2 SYDVKM. The length of the CDR3 is 15 residues. The CDR3 nucleotides read TGTGCCAGCAGGCATATCTCGACAGGGGTCCACGAGCAGTACGTC. It yields the protein CASRHISTGVHEQYV.

Ten or more counts support this clonotype. The rearrangement uses TRBV27 and TRBJ1-2; 9 bases are a match to TRBD1. CDR1 is MNHEY and CDR2 is SMNVEV in the germline V gene (reference sequence). The CDR3 is 13 residues long. V gave up 5 bases and J gave up 6 bases; unmatched junction bases: 4. CDR3 DNA sequence: TGTGCCAGCAGTCCGGGACAGGGAAATGGCTACACCTTC. It encodes CASSPGQGNGYTF.